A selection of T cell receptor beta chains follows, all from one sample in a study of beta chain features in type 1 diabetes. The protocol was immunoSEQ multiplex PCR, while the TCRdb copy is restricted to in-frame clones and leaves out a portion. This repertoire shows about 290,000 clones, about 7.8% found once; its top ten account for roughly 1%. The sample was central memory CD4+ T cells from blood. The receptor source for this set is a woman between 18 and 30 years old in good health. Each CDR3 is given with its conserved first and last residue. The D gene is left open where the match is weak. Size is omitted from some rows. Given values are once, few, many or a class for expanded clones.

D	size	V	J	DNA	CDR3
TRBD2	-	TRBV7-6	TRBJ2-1	TGTGCCAGCAGCTTAGACGGGACTAGCAGTGAGCAGTTCTTC	CASSLDGTSSEQFF
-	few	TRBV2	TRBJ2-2	TGTGCCAGCAGCGGCAAGGCGGTGCCGAACACCGGGGAGCTGTTTTTT	CASSGKAVPNTGELFF
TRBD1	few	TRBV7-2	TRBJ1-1	TGTGCCAGCAGCTTCCTCACCGGGACAGCGAACACTGAAGCTTTCTTT	CASSFLTGTANTEAFF
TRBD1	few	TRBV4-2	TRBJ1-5	TGTGCCAGCAGCCAAGATCCAGGGGGTGGTCAGCCCCAGCATTTT	CASSQDPGGGQPQHF
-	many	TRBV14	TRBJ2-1	TGTGCCAGCAGCCAAGGAGTGTACAATGAGCAGTTCTTC	CASSQGVYNEQFF
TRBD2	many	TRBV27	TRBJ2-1	TGTGCCAGCAGTTCGACATTATTGGGACTAGTCGCCAATGAGCAGTTCTTC	CASSSTLLGLVANEQFF
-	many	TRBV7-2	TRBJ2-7	TGTGCCAGCAGCTTAGGTACCGGGACCCAATACGAGCAGTACTTC	CASSLGTGTQYEQYF
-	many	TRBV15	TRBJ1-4	TGTGCCACCAGCAGAGATGGAGAAAAACTGTTTTTT	CATSRDGEKLFF
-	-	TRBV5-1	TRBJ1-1	TGCGCCAGCAGCTTGGAGGCGAACACTGAAGCTTTCTTT	CASSLEANTEAFF
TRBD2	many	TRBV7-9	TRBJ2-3	TGTGCCAGCAGTAGGCGTAGCGGGAGCACAGATACGCAGTATTTT	CASSRRSGSTDTQYF
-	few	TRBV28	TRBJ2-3	TGTGCCAGCAGTTTAGTTGAGATCACAGATACGCAGTATTTT	CASSLVEITDTQYF
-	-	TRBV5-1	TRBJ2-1	TGCGCCAGCAGCACAGGTACCTACAATGAGCAGTTCTTC	CASSTGTYNEQFF
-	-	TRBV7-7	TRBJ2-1	TGTGCCAGCAGCTCTACACCGCTCAATGAGCAGTTCTTC	CASSSTPLNEQFF
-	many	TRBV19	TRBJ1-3	TGTGCCAGTAGTCCTCGACAGGCTGGAAACACCATATATTTT	CASSPRQAGNTIYF
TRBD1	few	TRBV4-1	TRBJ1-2	TGCGCCAGCAGCCAAGCAGGGACAGGGCGAAACTATGGCTACACCTTC	CASSQAGTGRNYGYTF
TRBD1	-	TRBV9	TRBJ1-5	TGTGCCAGCAGCCAGGACAGGGTCGGGCAGCCCCAGCATTTT	CASSQDRVGQPQHF
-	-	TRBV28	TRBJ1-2	TGTGCCAGCAGTTTAGGTCCCTATGGCTACACCTTC	CASSLGPYGYTF
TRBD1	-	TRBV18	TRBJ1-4	TGTGCCAGCTCACCACGGGACAGCGAAAAACTGTTTTTT	CASSPRDSEKLFF
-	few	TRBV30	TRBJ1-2	TGTGCCTGGAGGCACAGTTCCCTAAACTATGGCTACACCTTC	CAWRHSSLNYGYTF
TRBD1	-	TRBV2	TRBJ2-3	TGTGCCAGCAGTGCGGCAGGGGGCTTGACAGATACGCAGTATTTT	CASSAAGGLTDTQYF
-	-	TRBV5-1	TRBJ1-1	TGCGCCAGCAGCTTTCAGCAGGGAGGAGCTTTCTTT	CASSFQQGGAFF
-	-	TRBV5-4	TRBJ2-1	TGTGCCAGCAGCTCGGAGGCAGGTTACAATGAGCAGTTCTTC	CASSSEAGYNEQFF
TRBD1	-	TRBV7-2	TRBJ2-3	TGTGCCAGCAGCCCCGACAGGGATGGGGCAGATACGCAGTATTTT	CASSPDRDGADTQYF
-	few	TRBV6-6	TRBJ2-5	TGTGCCATCCGCCAACAGGTTGGTGAGACCCAGTACTTC	CAIRQQVGETQYF
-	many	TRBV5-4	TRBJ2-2	TGTGCCAGCAGTCGGAGATTTACCGGGGAGCTGTTTTTT	CASSRRFTGELFF
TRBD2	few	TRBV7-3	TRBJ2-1	TGTGCCAGCAGCTTAACGCAGGGGGCGACTAGCGGGATTGAGCAGTTCTTC	CASSLTQGATSGIEQFF
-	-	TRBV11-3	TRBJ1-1	TGTGCCAGCAGCTTAGAAGGGTTAGACACTGAAGCTTTCTTT	CASSLEGLDTEAFF
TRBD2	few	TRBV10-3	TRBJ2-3	TGTGCCATCAGGATAGCGGGGAGCACAGATACGCAGTATTTT	CAIRIAGSTDTQYF
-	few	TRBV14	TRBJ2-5	TGTGCCAGCAGCCAAGATTGGGCTCAAGAGACCCAGTACTTC	CASSQDWAQETQYF
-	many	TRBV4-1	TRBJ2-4	TGCGCCTCAACCGGGACCAACAAAAACATTCAGTACTTC	CASTGTNKNIQYF
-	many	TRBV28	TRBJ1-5	TGTGCCAGCAGTCCAATCCTTACAGGGAAGCCCCAGCATTTT	CASSPILTGKPQHF
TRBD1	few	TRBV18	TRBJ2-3	TGTGCCAGCTCTCATTCGCTTACAGGGGGCATACGCGCAGATACGCAGTATTTT	CASSHSLTGGIRADTQYF
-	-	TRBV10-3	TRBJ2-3	TGTGCCATCAGCCAACCCCCGAACACAGATACGCAGTATTTT	CAISQPPNTDTQYF
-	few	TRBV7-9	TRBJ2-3	TGTGCCAGCAGCCAGGCGGGGACGGAGAAAGGGAGGGATACGCAGTATTTT	CASSQAGTEKGRDTQYF
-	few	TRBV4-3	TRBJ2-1	TGCGCCAGCAGCCAAGATCGCAGGCTGGGGAGGAATGAGCAGTTCTTC	CASSQDRRLGRNEQFF
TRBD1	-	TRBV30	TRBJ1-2	TGTGCCTGGAGGTCCAAAGGACAGGGGGCAGGGTATGGCTACACCTTC	CAWRSKGQGAGYGYTF
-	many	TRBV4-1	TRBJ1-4	TGCGCCAGCAGAAGGACGGGTTTGTATGAAAAACTGTTTTTT	CASRRTGLYEKLFF
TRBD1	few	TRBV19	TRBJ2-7	TGTGCCAGTAGTGTTACTCGGCCGGGACAGGGGTCCTACGAGCAGTACTTC	CASSVTRPGQGSYEQYF
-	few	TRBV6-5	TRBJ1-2	TGTGCCAGCAGTTATGCGGGCGACTTATTCGGCTACACCTTC	CASSYAGDLFGYTF
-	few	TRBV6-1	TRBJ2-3	TGTGCCAGCAGTGATGTAGCGAGTTACACAGATACGCAGTATTTT	CASSDVASYTDTQYF
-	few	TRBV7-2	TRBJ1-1	TGTGCCAGCAGCTTAAAGCCCACGCCTATCTCCCGCAGAGGGACTGAAGCTTTCTTT	CASSLKPTPISRRGTEAFF
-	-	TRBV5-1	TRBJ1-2	TGCGCCAGCAGCTTGGCTAGGGAAAGTCCTCGCTACACCTTC	CASSLARESPRYTF